The 16 T cell receptor beta chains below come from one sample, sequenced in a study of blood T cell repertoires in COVID-19. Clones were sequenced by immunoSEQ multiplex PCR, and TCRdb holds only the in-frame ones, with some missing. This table holds hundreds of thousands of clones, around 81% found once. The sample comprised peripheral blood. Every receptor here comes from a woman aged 45-65 years with active or convalescent COVID-19.

The chain is built from TRBV19 and TRBJ1-4, with D possibly being TRBD1 (6 bases). Germline V gene sequence: CDR1 LNHDA, CDR2 SQIVND (reference sequence). V lost 6 bases, J lost 5 bases, and 19 bases lay in between. CDR3 length equals 16 residues. This chain's CDR3 is CASRLTRQDQNEKLFF. The DNA for the CDR3 is TGTGCCAGTAGGCTAACCCGACAGGACCAGAATGAAAAACTGTTTTTT.

The rearrangement links TRBV6-5 to TRBJ1-2, with a weak D call TRBD1 (5 bases). Germline CDR1 and CDR2: MNHEY and SVGAGI. This CDR3 has 13 residues. V was cut by 5 bases and J by 5 bases, with 12 bases left in between. The DNA of the CDR3 is TGTGCCAGCAGTCCGCGACAGATATATGGCTACACCTTC. It yields the protein CASSPRQIYGYTF.

The chain recombines TRBV6-1 with TRBJ1-1; possible D gene TRBD1, 5 bases. CDR1 is MNHNS, CDR2 SASEGT, per germline. Between the trimmed V and J ends, which lost 3 bases and 3 bases, there was a span of 14 bases. The CDR3 extends over 15 amino acids. CDR3 sequence reads: CASSDPRWGDTEAFF. The CDR3 DNA follows: TGTGCCAGCAGTGACCCTCGGTGGGGGGACACTGAAGCTTTCTTT.

CDR3 sequence reads: CASSYPLGQGKVLSYEQYF. CDR3 bases: TGTGCCAGCAGTTACCCCTTGGGGCAGGGGAAAGTCCTCTCCTACGAGCAGTACTTC. This chain uses TRBV6-2 or TRBV6-3 with TRBJ2-7; weak D call: TRBD1 (6 bases). The CDR3 has 19 residues. Germline lookup yields CDR1 MNHEY and CDR2 SVGEGT. Trimming shortened V by 2 bases and J by 0 bases, and 23 bases separated the two germline ends.

This CDR3 reads CASSVWRGALYNEQFF. CDR3 bases: TGTGCCAGCAGCGTCTGGCGGGGAGCTCTCTACAATGAGCAGTTCTTC. V usage is TRBV7-9 and J usage is TRBJ2-1; possibly TRBD2 for D (6 bases). Germline loops: CDR1 SEHNR, CDR2 FQNEAQ (reference sequence). V was pared by 5 bases and J by 3 bases, with 17 bases between. CDR3 length equals 16 residues.

The rearrangement links TRBV6-2 or TRBV6-3 to TRBJ1-2; 9 bases map to TRBD1. CDR3 length: 13 residues. Germline V gene sequence: CDR1 MNHEY, CDR2 SVGEGT. The V gene end was trimmed by 6 bases and the J gene end by 5 bases; junction bases not matched to a gene: 4. The CDR3: CASSSGQGYGYTF. In nucleotides, the CDR3 is TGTGCCAGCAGCTCCGGACAGGGGTATGGCTACACCTTC.

This clone appeared a single time. The chain is built from TRBV19 and TRBJ1-2, with 8 bases that match TRBD1. Looked up from germline, CDR1 is LNHDA and CDR2 is SQIVND (reference sequence). V trimming: 10 bases; J trimming: 6 bases; junction bases outside the gene matches: 13. The CDR3 consists of 14 residues. CDR3 protein: CATTPGRGHNGYTF. In DNA, the CDR3 is TGTGCCACCACGCCGGGCAGGGGGCATAATGGCTACACCTTC.

V and J are TRBV28 and TRBJ1-4, with unresolved D. The germline V gene encodes CDR1 MDHEN and CDR2 SYDVKM. V lost 4 bases to trimming and J lost 11 bases, with 11 bases between them. The CDR3 totals 12 residues. The CDR3 sequence is CASSSSTGKLFF. CDR3 coding DNA: TGTGCCAGCAGTTCCTCGACTGGGAAACTGTTTTTT. Using reference TRBV28 and TRBJ1-4 for the parts outside the CDR3, the full variable domain is DVKVTQSSRYLVKRTGEKVFLECVQDMDHENMFWYRQDPGLGLRLIYFSYDVKMKEKGDIPEGYSVSREKKERFSLILESASTNQTSMYLCASSSSTGKLFFGSGTQLSVL.

The rearrangement uses TRBV13 and TRBJ1-5; D is ambiguous. CDR1 and CDR2 from the germline V gene are PRHDT and FYEKMQ (reference sequence). Between the trimmed V and J ends, which lost 5 bases and 3 bases, there was a span of 14 bases. CDR3 length: 15 residues. For the CDR3, the DNA is TGTGCCAGCAGCCCCCCCCCGGGGAACAATCAGCCCCAGCATTTT. Its protein product is CASSPPPGNNQPQHF.

The V gene is TRBV3-1 (or the pseudogene TRBV3-2), the J gene TRBJ2-2, with TRBD1 matching 7 bases. The V gene end was trimmed by 4 bases and the J gene end by 13 bases; junction bases not matched to a gene: 15. Germline CDR1 and CDR2: LGHDT and YNNKEL (reference sequence). This CDR3 has 15 residues. Written as DNA, the CDR3 is TGTGCCAGCAGCCTCACAACAGGGGCGGCCGTTGGGCTGTTTTTT. Amino acids: CASSLTTGAAVGLFF.

This clone was counted a few times. The chain links TRBV28 to TRBJ2-5; 8 positions agree with TRBD2. The trim removed 6 bases at V and 5 bases at J, leaving 11 bases unmatched. This CDR3 spans 15 amino acids. Germline CDR1 MDHEN, CDR2 SYDVKM. The CDR3 region is CASRTQSGSGETQYF. For the CDR3, the DNA is TGTGCCAGCAGAACCCAAAGCGGGAGCGGCGAGACCCAGTACTTC.

The chain carries TRBV18 and TRBJ2-1; the D is unclear. Germline CDR1 KGHSH, CDR2 LQKENI. The CDR3 runs to 14 residues. V was trimmed by 2 bases and J by 4 bases, leaving 9 bases between them. CDR3 protein: CASSPSEAYNEQFF. CDR3 bases: TGTGCCAGCTCACCATCTGAGGCATACAATGAGCAGTTCTTC.

As DNA, the CDR3 is TGTGCCAGTAGTACCGGGACTAGCGGGAGCAATGAGCAGTTCTTC. Its translation: CASSTGTSGSNEQFF. The rearrangement links TRBV19 to TRBJ2-1; TRBD2 matches at 14 bases. The V gene end was trimmed by 4 bases and the J gene end by 6 bases; junction bases not matched to a gene: 2. The germline V gene has CDR1 LNHDA and CDR2 SQIVND (reference sequence). The CDR3 covers 15 residues. Full variable domain (rest looked up from reference TRBV19 and TRBJ2-1): DGGITQSPKYLFRKEGQNVTLSCEQNLNHDAMYWYRQDPGQGLRLIYYSQIVNDFQKGDIAEGYSVSREKKESFPLTVTSAQKNPTAFYLCASSTGTSGSNEQFFGPGTRLTVL.

A single count supports this clone. V and J are TRBV27 and TRBJ1-5; TRBD1 is a possible D gene (6 bases). Germline lookup yields CDR1 MNHEY and CDR2 SMNVEV (reference sequence). V lost 6 bases and J 6 bases, leaving 12 bases between the germline ends. This CDR3 region has 13 residues. The CDR3 region is CASSGQPSQPQHF. The CDR3 DNA follows: TGTGCCAGCAGCGGACAGCCCAGTCAGCCCCAGCATTTT.

The chain carries TRBV7-2 and TRBJ2-1; 8 nucleotides match TRBD2. There are 15 residues in the CDR3. Germline V gene lookup returns CDR1 SGHTA and CDR2 FQGNSA. V shed 2 bases and J 8 bases; nucleotides not matched to a gene: 8. The CDR3 region is CASSLMSGSLYEQFF. CDR3 in DNA: TGTGCCAGCAGCTTAATGAGCGGGAGTTTGTATGAGCAGTTCTTC.

V and J are TRBV5-4 and TRBJ2-7; D might be TRBD1 (6 bases). There are 15 residues in the CDR3. Per germline, CDR1 SGHNT and CDR2 YYREEE (reference sequence). The V end lost 3 bases, the J end lost 4 bases, and 17 bases lay between the germline ends. The CDR3 DNA sequence: TGTGCCAGCAGCTCCCAGGGGCCCTCGAAGTACGAGCAGTACTTC. This sequence encodes CASSSQGPSKYEQYF. Looking up the rest from reference TRBV5-4 and TRBJ2-7 gives the full variable domain: ETGVTQSPTHLIKTRGQQVTLRCSSQSGHNTVSWYQQALGQGPQFIFQYYREEENGRGNFPPRFSGLQFPNYSSELNVNALELDDSALYLCASSSQGPSKYEQYFGPGTRLTVT.